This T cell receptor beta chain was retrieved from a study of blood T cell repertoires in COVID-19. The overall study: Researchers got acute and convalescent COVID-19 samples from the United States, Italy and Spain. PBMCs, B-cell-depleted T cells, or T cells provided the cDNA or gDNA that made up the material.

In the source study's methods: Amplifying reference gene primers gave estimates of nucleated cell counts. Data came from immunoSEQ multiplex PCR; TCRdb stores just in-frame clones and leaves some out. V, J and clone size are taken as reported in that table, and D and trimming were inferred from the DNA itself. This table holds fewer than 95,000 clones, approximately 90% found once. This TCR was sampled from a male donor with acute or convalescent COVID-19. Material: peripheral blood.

CDR3 region: CASSQNLAGNTIYF. DNA of the CDR3: TGTGCCAGCAGCCAAAACTTAGCAGGAAACACCATATATTTT. This chain connects TRBV14 to TRBJ1-3; no clear D gene. V was shortened by 2 bases and J by 4 bases, with 9 bases between the two germline ends. Per germline, CDR1 SGHDN and CDR2 FVKESK. The CDR3 is 14 amino acids. Supplemented by reference TRBV14 and TRBJ1-3, the full variable domain reads EAGVTQFPSHSVIEKGQTVTLRCDPISGHDNLYWYRRVMGKEIKFLLHFVKESKQDESGMPNNRFLAERTGGTYSTLKVQPAELEDSGVYFCASSQNLAGNTIYFGEGSWLTVV.